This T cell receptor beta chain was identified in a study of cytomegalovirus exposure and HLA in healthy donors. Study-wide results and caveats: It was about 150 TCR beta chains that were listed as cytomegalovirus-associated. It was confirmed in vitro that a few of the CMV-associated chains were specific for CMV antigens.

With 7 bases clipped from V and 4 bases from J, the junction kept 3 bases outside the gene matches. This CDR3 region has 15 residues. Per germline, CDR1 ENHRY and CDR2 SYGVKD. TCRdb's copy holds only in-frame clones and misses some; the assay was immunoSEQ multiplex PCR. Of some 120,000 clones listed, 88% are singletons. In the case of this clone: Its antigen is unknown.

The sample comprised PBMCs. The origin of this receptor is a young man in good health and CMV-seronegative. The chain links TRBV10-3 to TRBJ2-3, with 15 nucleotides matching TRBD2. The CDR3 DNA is TGTGCCATCAAAGGACTAGCGGGAGGGCCAGATACGCAGTATTTT. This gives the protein CAIKGLAGGPDTQYF.